The T cell receptor beta chain under discussion was sequenced for a study of shared clonotypes between healthy human individuals. The donor population consisted of healthy HIV-negative adults with no recent acute infections or vaccinations. Findings of the study overall: For naive CD4 cells, roughly 5% of clonotypes were shared across a handful of donors.

Points on this clone: The target antigen is unknown.

The run depth of the assay was deep. Only in-frame clones appear in the TCRdb table, and some are missing; sequencing was by immunoSEQ multiplex PCR. The repertoire has around 2.5 million clones, approximately 93% of them found once; the top ten carry approximately 0.35%. Germline V gene sequence: CDR1 MNHNS, CDR2 SASEGT. The V end lost 10 bases, the J end lost 6 bases, and 13 bases lay between the germline ends. The CDR3 is 11 residues long. This TCR was sampled from a man between 18 and 35 years old in good health. Some clones in this sample may be carry-over from other donors' samples. The sequenced sample consisted of naive CD4+ T cells from PBMCs. Indicated subset: CD45RA+ positively selected. This chain links TRBV6-1 with TRBJ2-7; a weak D match, TRBD1 (5 bases). The CDR3 loop is CAMAGRGEQYF. As DNA, the CDR3 is TGTGCCATGGCAGGGCGCGGCGAGCAGTACTTC.